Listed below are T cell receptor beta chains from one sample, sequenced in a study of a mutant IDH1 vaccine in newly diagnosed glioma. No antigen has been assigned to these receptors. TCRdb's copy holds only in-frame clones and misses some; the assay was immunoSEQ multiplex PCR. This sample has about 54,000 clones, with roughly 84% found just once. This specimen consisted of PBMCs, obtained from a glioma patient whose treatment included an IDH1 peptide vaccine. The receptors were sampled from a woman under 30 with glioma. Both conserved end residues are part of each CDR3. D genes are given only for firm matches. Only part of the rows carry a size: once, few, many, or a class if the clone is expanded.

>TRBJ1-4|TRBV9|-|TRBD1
TGTGCCAGCAGCTCCCGGGACAGGGCTAATGAAAAACTGTTTTTT
CASSSRDRANEKLFF
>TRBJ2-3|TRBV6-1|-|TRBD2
TGTGCCCCCGGGGGGGACCGCCTCACAGATACGCAGTATTTT
CAPGGDRLTDTQYF
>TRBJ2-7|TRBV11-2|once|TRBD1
TGTGCCAGCAGCTTGGTAACAGGGGGGTACGAGCAGTACTTC
CASSLVTGGYEQYF
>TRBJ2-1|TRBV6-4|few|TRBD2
TGTGCCAGCAGTGACTCTAGCGGGGGGGCCAATGAGCAGTTCTTC
CASSDSSGGANEQFF
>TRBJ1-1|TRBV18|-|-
TGTGCCAGCTCACCATTGCAGGGAACAGGCCATGAAGCTTTCTTT
CASSPLQGTGHEAFF
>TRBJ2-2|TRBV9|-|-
TGTGCCAGCAGCCGTGGTGGGGGCTCCGGGGAGCTGTTTTTT
CASSRGGGSGELFF
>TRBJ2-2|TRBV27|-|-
TGTGCCAGCTTCAGGGCAGGGGAGCTGTTTTTT
CASFRAGELFF
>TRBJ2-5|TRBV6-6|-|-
TGTGCCAGCAGAGGGACCCAAGAGACCCAGTACTTC
CASRGTQETQYF
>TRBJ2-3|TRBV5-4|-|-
TGTGCCAGCAGCTTGATGGTGACAGATACGCAGTATTTT
CASSLMVTDTQYF
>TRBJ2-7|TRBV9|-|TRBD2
TGTGCCAGCAGCGTTGGGACTAGCGGGGGGGGAGGGGCCCCCGAGCAGTACTTC
CASSVGTSGGGGAPEQYF
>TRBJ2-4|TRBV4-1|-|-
TGCGCCAGCAGCCAAGGCGGGGACCCTCAGTACTTC
CASSQGGDPQYF
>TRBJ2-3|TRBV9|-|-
TGTGCCAGCAGCGTAGACGGAGCGGAAACAGATACGCAGTATTTT
CASSVDGAETDTQYF
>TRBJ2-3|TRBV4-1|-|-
TGCGCCAGCAGCCAAGATGGGAGGGGGGAGGATACGCAGTATTTT
CASSQDGRGEDTQYF
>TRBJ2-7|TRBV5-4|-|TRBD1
TGTGCCAGCAGCCCAACAGGGGAGATCTCCTACGAGCAGTACTTC
CASSPTGEISYEQYF
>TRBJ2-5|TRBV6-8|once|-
TGTGCCAGGACCGACGGAGACCAAGAGACCCAGTACTTC
CARTDGDQETQYF
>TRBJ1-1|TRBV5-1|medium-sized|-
TGCGCCAGCAGCGAGGGACGGATTATGAACACTGAAGCTTTCTTT
CASSEGRIMNTEAFF
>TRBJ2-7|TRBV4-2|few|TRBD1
TGTGCCAGCAGCCAAAGGGACAGGGGATTGGACGAGCAGTACTTC
CASSQRDRGLDEQYF
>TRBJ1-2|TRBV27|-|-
TGTGCCAGCAGTTCGGGATCCCCCCTCGGCTACACCTTC
CASSSGSPLGYTF
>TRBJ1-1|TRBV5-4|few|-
TGTGCCAGCAGCAACTACCGGGCCTCTGGGAACACTGAAGCTTTCTTT
CASSNYRASGNTEAFF
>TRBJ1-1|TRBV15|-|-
TGTGCCACCAGCAGAGCCCCGTTCAGGGGAAACACTGAAGCTTTCTTT
CATSRAPFRGNTEAFF
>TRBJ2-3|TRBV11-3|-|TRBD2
TGTGCCAGCAGCACCTCGGGACTAGCGTCCGATACGCAGTATTTT
CASSTSGLASDTQYF
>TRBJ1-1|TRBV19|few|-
TGTGCCAGTAGTATTAGCACAGCCAAAGCTGGCACTGAAGCTTTCTTT
CASSISTAKAGTEAFF
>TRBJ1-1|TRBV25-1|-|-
TGTGCCAGCAGTGCGACCCTAGCGGACACTGAAGCTTTCTTT
CASSATLADTEAFF
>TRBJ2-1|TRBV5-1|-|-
TGCGCCAGCAGGAAGGTGGGGGGTGAGGAGCAGTTCTTC
CASRKVGGEEQFF
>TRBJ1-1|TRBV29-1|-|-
TGCAGCGTTGCCCGGGGGGTAAACACTGAAGCTTTCTTT
CSVARGVNTEAFF
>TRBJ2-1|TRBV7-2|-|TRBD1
TGTGCCAGCAGCTTCGGGACAGGGGGTAACGCTGAGCAGTTCTTC
CASSFGTGGNAEQFF
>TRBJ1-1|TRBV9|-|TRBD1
TGTGCCAGCAGCTCACCGGGACAGGCGAACACTGAAGCTTTCTTT
CASSSPGQANTEAFF
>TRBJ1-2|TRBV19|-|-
TGTGCCAGTAGTATAGGGTACGTAGATGGCTACACCTTC
CASSIGYVDGYTF
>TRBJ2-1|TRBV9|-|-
TGTGCCAGCAGCCCCGGGCTTCGGAGAAAGGATAATGAGCAGTTCTTC
CASSPGLRRKDNEQFF
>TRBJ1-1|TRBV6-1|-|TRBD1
TGTGCCAGCAGGGAGACAGGGGGCACTGAAGCTTTCTTT
CASRETGGTEAFF
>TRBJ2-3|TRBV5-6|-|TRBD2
TGTGCCAGCAGCTGGCCGGGACTAGCGAGCACAGATACGCAGTATTTT
CASSWPGLASTDTQYF
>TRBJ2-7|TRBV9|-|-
TGTGCCAGCAGCGTAGGTGGAGGAATCCTCGAGCAGTACTTC
CASSVGGGILEQYF
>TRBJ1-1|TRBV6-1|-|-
TGTGCCAGCAGTGAAGCGCTTCCCGGGGAGGGCACTGAAGCTTTCTTT
CASSEALPGEGTEAFF
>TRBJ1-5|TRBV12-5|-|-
TGTGCTAGTGGTTTGCGCCAGAATCAGCCCCAGCATTTT
CASGLRQNQPQHF
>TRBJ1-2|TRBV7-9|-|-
TGTGCCAGCAGCTTGGGGGTCTGGCTTCTGGGCTACACCTTC
CASSLGVWLLGYTF
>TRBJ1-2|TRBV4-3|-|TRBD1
TGCGCCAGCAGTCAAGGGACAGGGAAGACCTCTCTACTTGGCTACACCTTC
CASSQGTGKTSLLGYTF
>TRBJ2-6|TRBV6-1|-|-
TGTGCCAGCAGTGAATTGGCCTTCCCCGCAGGGGCCAACGTCCTGACTTTC
CASSELAFPAGANVLTF
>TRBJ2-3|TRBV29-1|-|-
TGCAGCATGGAGGGCGGCACAGATACGCAGTATTTT
CSMEGGTDTQYF
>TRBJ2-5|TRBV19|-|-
TGTGCCAGTAGTATAGGAGGGTCGGAGACCCAGTACTTC
CASSIGGSETQYF
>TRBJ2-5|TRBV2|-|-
TGTGCCAGCAGTGAAGTAATGGCGGGACAGCAAGAGACCCAGTACTTC
CASSEVMAGQQETQYF
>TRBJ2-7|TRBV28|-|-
TGTGCCAGCAGTTCAAACAGCTACGAGCAGTACTTC
CASSSNSYEQYF